This T cell receptor (beta chain) comes out of a study of identical twins. The CDR3 covers 12 residues. Germline CDR1 SGHTA, CDR2 FQGNSA. The V end lost 5 bases, the J end lost 5 bases, and 9 bases lay between the germline ends. Template switching added a universal primer site, and cDNA bore unique molecular identifiers. TCRdb reprocessed the 5' RACE reads via MiXCR and lists one record per CDR3 protein. The sample contains around 510,000 distinct CDR3 sequences, roughly 13% of which appear only once. These data were also filed under a second study, of yellow fever vaccine responses in identical twins.

Sequencing was performed on CD4+ T cells sorted from blood. The sequence came from a woman aged 18-29 years in good health. This chain joins TRBV7-2 and TRBJ2-5, with D possibly matching TRBD2 (5 bases). The DNA of the CDR3 is TGTGCCAGCAGCCGGACGGGGGAGACCCAGTACTTC. Translation gives CASSRTGETQYF.